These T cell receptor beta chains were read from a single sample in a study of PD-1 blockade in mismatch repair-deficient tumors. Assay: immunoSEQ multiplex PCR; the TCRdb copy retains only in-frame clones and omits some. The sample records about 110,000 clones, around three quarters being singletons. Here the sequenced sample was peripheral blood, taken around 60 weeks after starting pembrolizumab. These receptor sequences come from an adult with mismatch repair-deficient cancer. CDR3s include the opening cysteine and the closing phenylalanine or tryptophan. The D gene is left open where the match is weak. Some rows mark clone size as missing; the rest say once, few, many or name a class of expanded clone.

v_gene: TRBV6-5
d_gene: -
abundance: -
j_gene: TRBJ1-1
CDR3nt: TGTGCCAGCGGGAGGACTGAAGCTTTCTTT
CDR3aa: CASGRTEAFF

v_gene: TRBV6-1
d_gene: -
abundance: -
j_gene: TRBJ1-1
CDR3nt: TGTGCCAGCACCACCCCAGGGAATGAAGCTTTCTTT
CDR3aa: CASTTPGNEAFF

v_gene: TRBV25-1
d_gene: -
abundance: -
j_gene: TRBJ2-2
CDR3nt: TGTGCCAGCCGACGGGGCGGGGAGCTGTTTTTT
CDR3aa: CASRRGGELFF

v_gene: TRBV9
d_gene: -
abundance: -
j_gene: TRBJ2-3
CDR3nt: TGTGCCAGCAGCCCACCTGAGGGGACAGATACGCAGTATTTT
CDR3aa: CASSPPEGTDTQYF

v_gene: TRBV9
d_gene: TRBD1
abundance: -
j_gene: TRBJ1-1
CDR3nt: TGTGCCAGCAGCCCACAAAGTGGGACAGGGACTGAAGCTTTCTTT
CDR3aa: CASSPQSGTGTEAFF

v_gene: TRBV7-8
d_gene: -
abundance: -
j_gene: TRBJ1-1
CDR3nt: TGTGCCAGCAGCTTGGGTCGGGATATGAACACTGAAGCTTTCTTT
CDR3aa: CASSLGRDMNTEAFF

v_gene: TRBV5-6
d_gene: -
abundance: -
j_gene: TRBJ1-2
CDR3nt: TGTGCCAGCAACATCAGGGGTGGCTATGGCTACACCTTC
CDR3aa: CASNIRGGYGYTF

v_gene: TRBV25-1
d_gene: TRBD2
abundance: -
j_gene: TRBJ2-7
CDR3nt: TGTGCCAGCAGTGGGCCCAAGCGGGAGGTCTACGAGCAGTACTTC
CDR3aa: CASSGPKREVYEQYF

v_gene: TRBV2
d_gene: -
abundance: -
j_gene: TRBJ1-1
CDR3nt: TGTGCCAGCAGTGGACAGGCTTTGAACACTGAAGCTTTCTTT
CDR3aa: CASSGQALNTEAFF

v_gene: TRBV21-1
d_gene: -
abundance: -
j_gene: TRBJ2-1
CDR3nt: TGTGCCAGCAGCAAAGCTCTGACAGGGCGCTACAATGAGCAGTTCTTC
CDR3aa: CASSKALTGRYNEQFF

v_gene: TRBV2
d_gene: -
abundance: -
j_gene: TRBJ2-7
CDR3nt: TGTGCCAGCAGCAAAACGGGTGGCAGCTCCTACGAGCAGTACTTC
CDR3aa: CASSKTGGSSYEQYF

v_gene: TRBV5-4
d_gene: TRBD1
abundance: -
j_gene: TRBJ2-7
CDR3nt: TGTGCCAGCAGCTCGAGACAGGGGGGAACCTTTGGTCGGGACGAGCAGTACTTC
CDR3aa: CASSSRQGGTFGRDEQYF

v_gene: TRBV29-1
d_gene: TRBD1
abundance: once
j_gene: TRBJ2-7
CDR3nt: TGCAGCGCAACGACTCAACAGGGGACGGGCGAGCAGTACTTC
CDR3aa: CSATTQQGTGEQYF

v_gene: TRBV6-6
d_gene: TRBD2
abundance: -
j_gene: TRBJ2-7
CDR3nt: TGTGCCAGCAGTACCCGTGCGGGAGGGCCCTCCGAGCAGTACTTC
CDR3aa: CASSTRAGGPSEQYF

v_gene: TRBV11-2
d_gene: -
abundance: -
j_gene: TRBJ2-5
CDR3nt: TGTGCCAGCAGCGGCCGGAGACGACAGCCCCAAGAGACCCAGTACTTC
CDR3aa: CASSGRRRQPQETQYF

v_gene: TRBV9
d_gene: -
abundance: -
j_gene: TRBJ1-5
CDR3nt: TGTGCCAGCAGCGTAGGGCCGGCAAGGCAGCCCCAGCATTTT
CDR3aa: CASSVGPARQPQHF

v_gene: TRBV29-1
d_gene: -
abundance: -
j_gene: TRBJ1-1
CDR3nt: TGCAGCGTTGGGACCGAGGCAGGGAAATCCTTGAACACTGAAGCTTTCTTT
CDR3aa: CSVGTEAGKSLNTEAFF

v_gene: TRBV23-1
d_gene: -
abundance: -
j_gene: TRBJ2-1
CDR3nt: TGCGCCAGCAGGCCTCGGGACGGCGGGGTCTACAATGAGCAGTTCTTC
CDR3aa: CASRPRDGGVYNEQFF

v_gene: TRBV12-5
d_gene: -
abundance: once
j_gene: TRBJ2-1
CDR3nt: TGTGCTAGTGGTTGGCCCGGTGGGGTGGGAGGATCCTACAATGAGCAGTTCTTC
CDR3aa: CASGWPGGVGGSYNEQFF

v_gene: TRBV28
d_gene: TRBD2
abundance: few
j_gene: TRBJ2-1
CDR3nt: TGTGCCAGCATGGGCGGGAGTATCTACAATGAGCAGTTCTTC
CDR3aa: CASMGGSIYNEQFF

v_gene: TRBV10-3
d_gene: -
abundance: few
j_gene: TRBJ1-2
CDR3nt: TGTGCCATCAGTGAGGGTGCTAACTATGGCTACACCTTC
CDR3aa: CAISEGANYGYTF

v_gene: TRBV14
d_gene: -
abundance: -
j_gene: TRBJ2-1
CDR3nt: TGTGCCAGCAGCCAAGACGTTGAAAGCTCCTACAATGAGCAGTTCTTC
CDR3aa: CASSQDVESSYNEQFF

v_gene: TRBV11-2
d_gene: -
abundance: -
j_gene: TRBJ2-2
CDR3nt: TGTGCCAGCAGCTTAGTAAGGGGCAGGGTGACCGGGGAGCTGTTTTTT
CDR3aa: CASSLVRGRVTGELFF

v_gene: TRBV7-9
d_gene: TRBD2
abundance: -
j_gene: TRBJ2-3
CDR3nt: TGCGCCAGCAGCCAAGATCCCGGGAGGGATACGCAGTATTTT
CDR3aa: CASSQDPGRDTQYF

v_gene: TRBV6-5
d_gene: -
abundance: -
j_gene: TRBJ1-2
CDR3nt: TGTGCCAGCAGACCCGACAGTACTAACTATGGCTACACCTTC
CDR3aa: CASRPDSTNYGYTF

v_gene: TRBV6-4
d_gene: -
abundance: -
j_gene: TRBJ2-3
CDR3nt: TGTGCCAGCGTCCTAGCGTGGGGCCCAGATACGCAGTATTTT
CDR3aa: CASVLAWGPDTQYF

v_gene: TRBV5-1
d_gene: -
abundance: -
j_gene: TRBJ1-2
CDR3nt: TGCGCCAGCAGCGCCAATGACGGTAACAGGGATGGCTACACCTTC
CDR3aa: CASSANDGNRDGYTF

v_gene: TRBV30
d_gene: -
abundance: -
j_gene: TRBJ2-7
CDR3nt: TGTGCCTGGAGTACTTCCTACGAGCAGTACTTC
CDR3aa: CAWSTSYEQYF

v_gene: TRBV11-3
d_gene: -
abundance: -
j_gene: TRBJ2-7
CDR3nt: TGTGCCAGCAGCCCGGGCCGGGACGGGTCCTACGAGCAGTACTTC
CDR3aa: CASSPGRDGSYEQYF

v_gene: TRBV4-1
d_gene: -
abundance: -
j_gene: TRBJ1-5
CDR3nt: TGCGCCAGCAGCCAAGTAGGAGGGCAGCCCCAGCATTTT
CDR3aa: CASSQVGGQPQHF

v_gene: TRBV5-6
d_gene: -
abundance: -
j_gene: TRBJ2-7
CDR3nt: TGTGCCAGCAGCCGGACACCCCTCTACGAGCAGTACTTC
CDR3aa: CASSRTPLYEQYF

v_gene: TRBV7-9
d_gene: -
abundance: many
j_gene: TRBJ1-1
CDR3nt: TGTGCCAGCAGCTTAAAGAACACTGAAGCTTTCTTT
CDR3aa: CASSLKNTEAFF

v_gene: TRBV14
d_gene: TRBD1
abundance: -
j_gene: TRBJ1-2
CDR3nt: TGTGCCAGCAGCCAAGAGAGGACAGGGGTATATGGCTACACCTTC
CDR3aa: CASSQERTGVYGYTF

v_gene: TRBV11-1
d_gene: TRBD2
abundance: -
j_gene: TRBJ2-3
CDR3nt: TGTGCCAGCAGCGAGCGGGGCAGTTTTGATACGCAGTATTTT
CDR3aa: CASSERGSFDTQYF

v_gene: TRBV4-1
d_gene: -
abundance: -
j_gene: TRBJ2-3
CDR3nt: TGCGCCAGCAGCCCAACCACAGATACGCAGTATTTT
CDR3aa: CASSPTTDTQYF

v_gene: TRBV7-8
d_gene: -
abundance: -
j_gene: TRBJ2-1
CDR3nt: TGTGCCAGCAGCATCCGCACCTCACTAGAGGCAGCGGGCAATGAGCAGTTCTTC
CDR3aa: CASSIRTSLEAAGNEQFF

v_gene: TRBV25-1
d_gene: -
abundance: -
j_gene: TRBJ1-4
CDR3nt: TGTGCCAGCGGAAGGGCGAATGAAAAACTGTTTTTT
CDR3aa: CASGRANEKLFF

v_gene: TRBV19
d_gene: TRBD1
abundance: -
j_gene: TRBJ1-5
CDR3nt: TGTGCCAGTAGTAGAGACAGGGAAGACAATCAGCCCCAGCATTTT
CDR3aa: CASSRDREDNQPQHF

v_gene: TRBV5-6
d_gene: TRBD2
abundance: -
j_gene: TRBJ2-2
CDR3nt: TGTGCCAGCGGGGGACTAGCGGAGTACACCGGGGAGCTGTTTTTT
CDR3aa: CASGGLAEYTGELFF

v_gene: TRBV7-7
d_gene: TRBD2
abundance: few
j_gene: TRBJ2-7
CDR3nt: TGTGCTAGCAGCTTAGATCTCGCGGGAGCTAACGAGCAGTACTTC
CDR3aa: CASSLDLAGANEQYF

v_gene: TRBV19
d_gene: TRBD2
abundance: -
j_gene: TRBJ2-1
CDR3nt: TGTGCCAGTAGTATAGTCGGGGGCGGGAGGGCCGACAATGAGCAGTTCTTC
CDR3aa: CASSIVGGGRADNEQFF

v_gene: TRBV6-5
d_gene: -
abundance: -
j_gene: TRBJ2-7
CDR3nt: TGTGCCAGCAGTTACCTACGGACAGGGAGGGGTGAGCAGTACTTC
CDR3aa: CASSYLRTGRGEQYF

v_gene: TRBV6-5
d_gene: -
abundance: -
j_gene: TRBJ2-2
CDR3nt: TGTGCCAGCAGTTACTCCACGAACACCGGGGAGCTGTTTTTT
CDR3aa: CASSYSTNTGELFF

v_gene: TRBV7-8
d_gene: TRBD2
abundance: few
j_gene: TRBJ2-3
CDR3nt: TGTGCCAGCAGCTCGGGACTAGCGGGAGGGCCGAGGACGCAGTATTTT
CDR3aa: CASSSGLAGGPRTQYF

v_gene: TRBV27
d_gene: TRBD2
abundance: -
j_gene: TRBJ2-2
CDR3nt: TGTGCCAGCAGTTCGCGGGAGTACGGGGAGCTGTTTTTT
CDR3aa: CASSSREYGELFF

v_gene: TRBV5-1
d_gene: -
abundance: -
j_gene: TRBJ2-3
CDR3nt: TGCGCCAGCAGCTTGGTGGCGCGTAACCCTAGCACAGATACGCAGTATTTT
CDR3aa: CASSLVARNPSTDTQYF

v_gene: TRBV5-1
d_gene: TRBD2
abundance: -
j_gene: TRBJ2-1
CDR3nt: TGCGCCAGCAGCTTCACTAGCGGTATTGAGCAGTTCTTC
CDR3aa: CASSFTSGIEQFF

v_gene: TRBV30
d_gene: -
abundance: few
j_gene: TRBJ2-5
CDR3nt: TGTGCCTGGAGTAAGGGACAATCTCAGAAAGAGACCCAGTACTTC
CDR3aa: CAWSKGQSQKETQYF

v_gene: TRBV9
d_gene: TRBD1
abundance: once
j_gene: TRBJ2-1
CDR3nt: TGTGCCAGCAGCGTTCCCACCGGGACAGGGAGCACGAAGTCCTACAATGAGCAGTTCTTC
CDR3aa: CASSVPTGTGSTKSYNEQFF

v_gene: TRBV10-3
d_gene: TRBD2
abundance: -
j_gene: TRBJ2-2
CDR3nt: TGTGCCATCAGTGAATCTAGCGGGAGGACCGGGGAGCTGTTTTTT
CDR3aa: CAISESSGRTGELFF

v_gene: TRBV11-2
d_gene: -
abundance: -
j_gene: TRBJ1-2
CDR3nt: TGTGCCAGCAGCTTATTTCTAAGGCAGACCAATAACTATGGCTACACCTTC
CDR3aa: CASSLFLRQTNNYGYTF

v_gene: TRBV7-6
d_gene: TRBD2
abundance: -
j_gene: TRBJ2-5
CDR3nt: TGTGCCAGCAGCTTAGGAATAGCGGGACCACAAGAGACCCAGTACTTC
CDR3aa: CASSLGIAGPQETQYF

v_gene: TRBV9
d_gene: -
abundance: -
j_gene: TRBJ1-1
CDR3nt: TGTGCCAGCAGCGTAGTTGTGAGAATCGGGAACACTGAAGCTTTCTTT
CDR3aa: CASSVVVRIGNTEAFF

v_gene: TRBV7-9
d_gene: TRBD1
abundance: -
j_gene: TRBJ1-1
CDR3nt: TGTGCCAGCAGCTTAAGCGGGACAGGGGGCATCACTGAAGCTTTCTTT
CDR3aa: CASSLSGTGGITEAFF

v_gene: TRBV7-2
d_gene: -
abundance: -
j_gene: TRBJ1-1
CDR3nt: TGTGCCAGCAGCTTAGTGAGGGTGAACACTGAAGCTTTCTTT
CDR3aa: CASSLVRVNTEAFF

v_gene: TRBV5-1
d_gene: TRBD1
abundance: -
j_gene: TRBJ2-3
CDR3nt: TGCGCCAGCAGCTTGGTCGGACAGGTAACAGATACGCAGTATTTT
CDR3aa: CASSLVGQVTDTQYF

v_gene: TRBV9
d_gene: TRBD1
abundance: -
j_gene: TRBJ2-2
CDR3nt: TGTGCCAGCAGCGCAGGGGGTTTAACCGGGGAGCTGTTTTTT
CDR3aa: CASSAGGLTGELFF

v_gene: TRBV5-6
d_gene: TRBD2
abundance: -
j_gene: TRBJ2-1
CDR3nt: TGTGCCAGCAGCCTTATTCCGGGACTAGCAAGTGAGCAGTTCTTC
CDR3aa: CASSLIPGLASEQFF

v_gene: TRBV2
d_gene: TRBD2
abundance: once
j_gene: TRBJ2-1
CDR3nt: TGTGCCAGCAGTCCCCATCTAGCGGGAGGATACAATGAGCAGTTCTTC
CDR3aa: CASSPHLAGGYNEQFF

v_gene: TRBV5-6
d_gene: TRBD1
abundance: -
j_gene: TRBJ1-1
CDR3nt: TGTGCCAGCAGCCGACAGGGAAAATACACTGAAGCTTTCTTT
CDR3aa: CASSRQGKYTEAFF